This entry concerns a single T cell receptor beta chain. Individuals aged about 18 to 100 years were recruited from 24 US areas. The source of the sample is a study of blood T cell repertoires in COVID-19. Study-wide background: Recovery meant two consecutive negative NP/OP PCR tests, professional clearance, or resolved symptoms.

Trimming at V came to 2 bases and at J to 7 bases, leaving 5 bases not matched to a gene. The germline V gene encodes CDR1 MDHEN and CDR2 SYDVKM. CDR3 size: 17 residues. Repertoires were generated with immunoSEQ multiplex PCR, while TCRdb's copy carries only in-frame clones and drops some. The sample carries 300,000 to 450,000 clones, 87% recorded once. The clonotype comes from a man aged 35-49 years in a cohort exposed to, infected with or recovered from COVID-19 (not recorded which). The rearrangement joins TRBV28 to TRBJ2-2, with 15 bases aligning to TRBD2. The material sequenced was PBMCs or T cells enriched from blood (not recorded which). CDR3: CASSLGLAGGRIGELFF. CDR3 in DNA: TGTGCCAGCAGTTTAGGACTAGCGGGAGGGCGTATCGGGGAGCTGTTTTTT.